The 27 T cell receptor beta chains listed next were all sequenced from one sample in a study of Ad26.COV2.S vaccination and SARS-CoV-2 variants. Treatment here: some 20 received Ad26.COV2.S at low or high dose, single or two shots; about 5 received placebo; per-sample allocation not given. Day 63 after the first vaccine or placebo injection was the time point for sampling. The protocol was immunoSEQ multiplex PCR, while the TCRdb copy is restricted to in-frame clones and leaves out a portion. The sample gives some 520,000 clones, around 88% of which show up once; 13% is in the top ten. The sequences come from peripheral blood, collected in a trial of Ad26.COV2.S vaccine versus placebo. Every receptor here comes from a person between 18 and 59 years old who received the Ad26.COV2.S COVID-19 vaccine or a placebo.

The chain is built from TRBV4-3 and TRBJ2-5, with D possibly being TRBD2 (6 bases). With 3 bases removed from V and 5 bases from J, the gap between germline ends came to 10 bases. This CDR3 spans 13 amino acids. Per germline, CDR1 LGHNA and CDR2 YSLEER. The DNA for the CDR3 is TGCGCCAGCAGCCATGGAGGGTTGGAGACCCAGTACTTC. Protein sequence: CASSHGGLETQYF.

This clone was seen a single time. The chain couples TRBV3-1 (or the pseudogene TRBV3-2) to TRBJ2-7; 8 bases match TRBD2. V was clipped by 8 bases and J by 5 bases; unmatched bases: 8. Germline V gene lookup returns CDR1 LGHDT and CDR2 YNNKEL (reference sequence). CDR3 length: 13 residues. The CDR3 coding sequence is TGTGCCAGCGGCGGGACTAGGTACCACGAGCAGTACTTC. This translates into CASGGTRYHEQYF.

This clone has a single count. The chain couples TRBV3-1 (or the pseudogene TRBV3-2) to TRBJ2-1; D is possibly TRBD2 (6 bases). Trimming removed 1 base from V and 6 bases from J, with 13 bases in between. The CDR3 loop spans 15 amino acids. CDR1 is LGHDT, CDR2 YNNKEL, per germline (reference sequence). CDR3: CASSQGPGEGNEQFF. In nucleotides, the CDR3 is TGTGCCAGCAGCCAAGGCCCGGGAGAGGGCAATGAGCAGTTCTTC.

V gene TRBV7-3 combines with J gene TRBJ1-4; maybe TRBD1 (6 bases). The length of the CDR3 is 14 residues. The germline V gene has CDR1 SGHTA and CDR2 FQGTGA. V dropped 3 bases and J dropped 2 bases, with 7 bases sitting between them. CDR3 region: CASSLGATNEKLFF. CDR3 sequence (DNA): TGTGCCAGCAGCTTGGGGGCGACTAATGAAAAACTGTTTTTT.

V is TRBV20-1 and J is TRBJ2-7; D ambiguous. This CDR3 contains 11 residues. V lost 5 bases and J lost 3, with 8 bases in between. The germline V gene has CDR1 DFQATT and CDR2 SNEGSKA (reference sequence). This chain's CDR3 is CSAAIDYEQYF. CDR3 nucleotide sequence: TGCAGTGCTGCTATCGACTACGAGCAGTACTTC.

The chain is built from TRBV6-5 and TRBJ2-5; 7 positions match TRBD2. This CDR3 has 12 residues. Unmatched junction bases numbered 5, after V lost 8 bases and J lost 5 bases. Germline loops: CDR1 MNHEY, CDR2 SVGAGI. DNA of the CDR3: TGTGCCAGCGGGAGGGCCGGGGAGACCCAGTACTTC. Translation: CASGRAGETQYF.

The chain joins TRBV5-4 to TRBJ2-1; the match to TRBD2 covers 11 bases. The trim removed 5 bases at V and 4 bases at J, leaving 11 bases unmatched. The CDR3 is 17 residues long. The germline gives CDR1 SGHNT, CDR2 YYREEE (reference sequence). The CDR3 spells CASRPRGGTSGYNEQFF. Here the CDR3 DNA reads TGTGCCAGCAGACCCAGGGGCGGGACTAGCGGTTACAATGAGCAGTTCTTC.

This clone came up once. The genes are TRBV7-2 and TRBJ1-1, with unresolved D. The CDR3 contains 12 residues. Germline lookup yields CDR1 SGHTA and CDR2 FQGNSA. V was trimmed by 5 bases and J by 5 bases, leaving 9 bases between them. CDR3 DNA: TGTGCCAGCAGCACGACCGGAACTGAAGCTTTCTTT. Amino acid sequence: CASSTTGTEAFF.

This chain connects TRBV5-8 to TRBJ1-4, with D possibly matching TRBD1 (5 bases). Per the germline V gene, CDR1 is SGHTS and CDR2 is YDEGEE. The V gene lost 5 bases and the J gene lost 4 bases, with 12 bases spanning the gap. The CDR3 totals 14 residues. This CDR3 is CASSRGVFNEKLFF. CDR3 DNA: TGTGCCAGCAGTCGAGGGGTTTTTAATGAAAAACTGTTTTTT.

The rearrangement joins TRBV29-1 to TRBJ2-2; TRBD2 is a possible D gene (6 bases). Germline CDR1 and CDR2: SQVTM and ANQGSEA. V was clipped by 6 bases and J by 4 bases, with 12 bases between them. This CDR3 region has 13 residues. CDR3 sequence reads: CSVVEGGTGELFF. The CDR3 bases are TGCAGCGTCGTGGAGGGAGGCACCGGGGAGCTGTTTTTT.

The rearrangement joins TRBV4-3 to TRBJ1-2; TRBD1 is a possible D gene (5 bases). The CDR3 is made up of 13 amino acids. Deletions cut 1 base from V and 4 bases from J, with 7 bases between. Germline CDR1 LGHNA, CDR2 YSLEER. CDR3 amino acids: CASSQVTAYGYTF. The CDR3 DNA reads TGCGCCAGCAGCCAAGTGACAGCCTATGGCTACACCTTC.

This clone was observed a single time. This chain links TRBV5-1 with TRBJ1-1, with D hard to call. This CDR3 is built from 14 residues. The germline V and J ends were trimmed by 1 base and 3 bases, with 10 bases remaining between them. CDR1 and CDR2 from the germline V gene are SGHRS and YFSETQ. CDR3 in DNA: TGCGCCAGCAGCTTGTTCGGGGTGGACACTGAAGCTTTCTTT. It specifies CASSLFGVDTEAFF.

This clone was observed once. This chain's CDR3 is CASSSPGLAGHVRTEQFF. The CDR3 coding sequence is TGTGCCAGTAGTAGTCCGGGACTAGCGGGACATGTCCGAACTGAGCAGTTCTTC. The J gene is TRBJ2-1, the V gene TRBV19; 13 bases fit TRBD2. The trim removed 4 bases at V and 9 bases at J, leaving 15 bases unmatched. From germline, CDR1 is LNHDA and CDR2 SQIVND (reference sequence). CDR3 length: 18 residues.

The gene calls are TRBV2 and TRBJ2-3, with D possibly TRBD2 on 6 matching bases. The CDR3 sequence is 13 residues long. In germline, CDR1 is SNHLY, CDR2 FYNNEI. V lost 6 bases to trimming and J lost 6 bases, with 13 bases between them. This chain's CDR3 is CASRVTSSDTQYF. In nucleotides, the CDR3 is TGTGCCAGCAGGGTAACTAGCTCTGATACGCAGTATTTT.

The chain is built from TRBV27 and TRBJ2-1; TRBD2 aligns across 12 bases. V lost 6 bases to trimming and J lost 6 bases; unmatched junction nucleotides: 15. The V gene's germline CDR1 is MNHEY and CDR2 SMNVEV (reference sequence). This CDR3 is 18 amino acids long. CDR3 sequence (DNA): TGTGCCAGCAGGCCCCCTCCTAGCGGGAGGGCCTTCATCAATGAGCAGTTCTTC. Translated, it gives CASRPPPSGRAFINEQFF.

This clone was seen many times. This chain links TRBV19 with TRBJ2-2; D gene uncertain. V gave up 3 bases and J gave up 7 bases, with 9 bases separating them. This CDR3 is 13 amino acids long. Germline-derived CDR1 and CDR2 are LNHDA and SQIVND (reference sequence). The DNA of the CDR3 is TGTGCCAGTAGTATGTCGGACCTCGGGGAGCTGTTTTTT. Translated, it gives CASSMSDLGELFF.

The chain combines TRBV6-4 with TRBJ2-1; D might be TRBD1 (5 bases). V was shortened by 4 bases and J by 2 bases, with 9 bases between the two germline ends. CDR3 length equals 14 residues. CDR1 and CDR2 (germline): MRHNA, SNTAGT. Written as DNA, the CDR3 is TGTGCCAGCAGTGTCGACAGTACCTACAATGAGCAGTTCTTC. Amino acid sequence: CASSVDSTYNEQFF.

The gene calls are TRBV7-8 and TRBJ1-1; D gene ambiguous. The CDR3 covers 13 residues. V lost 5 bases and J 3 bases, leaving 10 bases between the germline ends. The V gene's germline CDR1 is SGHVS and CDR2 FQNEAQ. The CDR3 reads CASSKVAYTEAFF. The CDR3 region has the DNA TGTGCCAGCAGCAAAGTGGCGTACACTGAAGCTTTCTTT.

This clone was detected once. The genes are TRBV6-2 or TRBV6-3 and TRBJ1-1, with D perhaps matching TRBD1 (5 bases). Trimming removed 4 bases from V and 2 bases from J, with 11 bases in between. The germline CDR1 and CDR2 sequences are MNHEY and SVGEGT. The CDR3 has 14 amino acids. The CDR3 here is CASSSRTGNTEAFF. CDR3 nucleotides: TGTGCCAGCAGTTCCAGAACAGGAAACACTGAAGCTTTCTTT.

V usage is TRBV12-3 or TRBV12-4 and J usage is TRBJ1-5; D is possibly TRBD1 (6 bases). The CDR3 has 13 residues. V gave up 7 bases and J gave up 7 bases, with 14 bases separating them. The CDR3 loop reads CASTSQGSQPQHF. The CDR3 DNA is TGTGCCAGCACCTCACAGGGAAGCCAGCCCCAGCATTTT.

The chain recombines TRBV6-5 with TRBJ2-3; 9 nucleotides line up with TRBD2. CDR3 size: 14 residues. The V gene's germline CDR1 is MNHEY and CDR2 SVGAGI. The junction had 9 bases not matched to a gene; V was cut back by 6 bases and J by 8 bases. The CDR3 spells CASRTLAGAGTQYF. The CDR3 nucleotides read TGTGCCAGCAGGACCTTAGCGGGAGCGGGTACGCAGTATTTT.

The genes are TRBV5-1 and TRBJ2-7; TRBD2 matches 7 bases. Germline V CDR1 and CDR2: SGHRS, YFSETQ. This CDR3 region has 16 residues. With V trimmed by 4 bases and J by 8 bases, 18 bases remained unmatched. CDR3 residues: CASSDRIDTGTTKQYF. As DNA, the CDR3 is TGCGCCAGCAGCGACCGGATCGATACTGGGACTACGAAGCAGTACTTC.

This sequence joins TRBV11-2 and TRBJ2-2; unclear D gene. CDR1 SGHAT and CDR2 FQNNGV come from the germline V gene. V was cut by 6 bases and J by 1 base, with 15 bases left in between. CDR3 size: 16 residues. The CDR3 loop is CASRPTPRKNTGELFF. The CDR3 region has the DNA TGTGCCAGCAGGCCCACCCCCCGTAAGAACACCGGGGAGCTGTTTTTT.

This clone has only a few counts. For the CDR3, the DNA is TGTGCCAGTAGTACCTCCCATGTGGGGGAATCTGAGCAGTTCTTC. This translates into CASSTSHVGESEQFF. J is TRBJ2-1 and V is TRBV19, with D perhaps TRBD1 or TRBD2 (5 bases each). CDR1 and CDR2 from the germline V gene are LNHDA and SQIVND (reference sequence). V lost 4 bases and J lost 9, with 19 bases in between. The CDR3 length is 15 residues.

CDR3 loop: CASSPKQGSYEQYF. DNA for the CDR3: TGTGCCAGCAGTCCAAAACAGGGCTCCTACGAGCAGTACTTC. J is TRBJ2-7 and V is TRBV6-6; weak D call: TRBD1 (6 bases). This CDR3 has 14 amino acids. The V gene lost 5 bases and the J gene lost 0 bases, with 11 bases spanning the gap. CDR1 is MNHNY and CDR2 is SVGAGI in the germline V gene (reference sequence).

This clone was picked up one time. The chain's CDR3 is CASSVGGTPRSGNTIYF. CDR3 sequence (DNA): TGTGCCAGCAGCGTGGGGGGGACTCCTCGCTCTGGAAACACCATATATTTT. V usage is TRBV9 and J usage is TRBJ1-3, with D perhaps matching TRBD1 (5 bases). Germline V gene data show CDR1 as SGDLS and CDR2 as YYNGEE. V lost 2 bases, J lost 0 bases, and 15 bases lay in between. The CDR3 totals 17 residues.

The CDR3 reads CASSARLASTNKQFF. The CDR3 bases are TGTGCCAGCAGCGCCCGACTAGCGAGTACAAATAAGCAGTTCTTC. The J gene is TRBJ2-1, the V gene TRBV7-3, with 8 bases aligning to TRBD2. Germline V gene data show CDR1 as SGHTA and CDR2 as FQGTGA. The CDR3 sequence is 15 residues long. Unmatched junction bases numbered 14, after V lost 5 bases and J lost 11 bases.